This note documents a single T cell receptor (beta chain) sequence. Vbeta (60) and Jbeta (13) primers were used in the PCR. Here immunoSEQ multiplex PCR was the method, and the copy in TCRdb shows in-frame clones only, minus some. The sample contains 130,000 or so clones, 73% of which appear only once. The data derive from a study of cytomegalovirus exposure and HLA in healthy donors. With 8 bases removed from V and 1 base from J, the gap between germline ends came to 6 bases. The germline gives CDR1 LNHNV, CDR2 YYDKDF (reference sequence). The CDR3 sequence is 12 residues long. The rearrangement joins TRBV15 to TRBJ1-5; no reliable D call. The receptor's source is a woman in her forties in good health and CMV-seropositive. The sample comprised PBMCs. CDR3 amino acids: CATSGSNQPQHF. The DNA for the CDR3 is TGTGCCACCTCGGGGAGCAATCAGCCCCAGCATTTT.